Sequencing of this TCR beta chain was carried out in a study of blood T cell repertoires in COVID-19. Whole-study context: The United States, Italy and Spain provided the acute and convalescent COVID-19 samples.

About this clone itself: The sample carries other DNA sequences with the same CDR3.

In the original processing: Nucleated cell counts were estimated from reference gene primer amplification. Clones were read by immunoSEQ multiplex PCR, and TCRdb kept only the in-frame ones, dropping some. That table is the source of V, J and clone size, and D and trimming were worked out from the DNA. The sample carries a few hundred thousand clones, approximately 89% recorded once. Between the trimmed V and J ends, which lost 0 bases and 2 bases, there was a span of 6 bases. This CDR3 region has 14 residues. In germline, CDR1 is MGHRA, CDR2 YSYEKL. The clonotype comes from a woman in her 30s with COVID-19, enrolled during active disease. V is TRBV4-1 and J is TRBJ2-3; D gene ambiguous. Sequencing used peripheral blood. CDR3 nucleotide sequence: TGCGCCAGCAGCCAAGATACTAACACAGATACGCAGTATTTT. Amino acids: CASSQDTNTDTQYF.